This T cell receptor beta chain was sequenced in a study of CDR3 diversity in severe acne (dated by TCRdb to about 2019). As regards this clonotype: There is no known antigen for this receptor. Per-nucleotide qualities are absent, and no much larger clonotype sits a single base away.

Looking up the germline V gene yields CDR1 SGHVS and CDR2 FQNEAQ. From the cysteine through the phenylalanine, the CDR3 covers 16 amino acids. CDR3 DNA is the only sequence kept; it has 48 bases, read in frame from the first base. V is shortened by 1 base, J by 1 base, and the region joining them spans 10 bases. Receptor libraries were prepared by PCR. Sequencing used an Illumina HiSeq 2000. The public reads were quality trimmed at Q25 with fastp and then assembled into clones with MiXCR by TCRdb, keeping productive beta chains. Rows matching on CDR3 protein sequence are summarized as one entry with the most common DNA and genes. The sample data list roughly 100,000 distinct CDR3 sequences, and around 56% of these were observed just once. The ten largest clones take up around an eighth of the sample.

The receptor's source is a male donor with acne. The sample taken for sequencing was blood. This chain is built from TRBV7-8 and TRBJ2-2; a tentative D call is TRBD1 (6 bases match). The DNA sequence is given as TGTGCCAGCAGCTTAGTGGGGGCGCGGAACACCGGGGAGCTGTTTTTT. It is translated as CASSLVGARNTGELFF.